The rows below give T cell receptor beta chains drawn from one sample of a study of CD8 T cells in Susac syndrome. In TCRdb, the immunoSEQ multiplex PCR reads were re-called with MiXCR into one record per CDR3 protein. The data contain 130,000 or so distinct CDR3 sequences, 75% to 90% of them singletons. Sequenced input: CD8+ T cells from PBMCs. Receptor source: a human donor with multiple sclerosis. Both conserved end residues are part of each CDR3. Each record gives: V gene, J gene, clone size, D gene, CDR3 DNA, CDR3 protein. D genes are given only for firm matches. For some rows the clone size is stated as once, few or many, or as a class when expanded; others skip it.

v_gene: TRBV20-1; j_gene: TRBJ2-6; abundance: NA; d_gene: TRBD1; CDR3nt: TGCAGTGCTAGATCTTGGACAGGGTGGGCTACCTCTGGGGCCAACGTCCTGACTTTC; CDR3aa: CSARSWTGWATSGANVLTF
v_gene: TRBV4-1; j_gene: TRBJ1-1; abundance: NA; d_gene: NA; CDR3nt: TGCGCCAGCAGCCAACAGGGTGCTAACACTGAAGCTTTCTTT; CDR3aa: CASSQQGANTEAFF
v_gene: TRBV11-2; j_gene: TRBJ1-1; abundance: NA; d_gene: NA; CDR3nt: TGTGCCAGCAGCTTGTCGTTCGGGCAGCGCACTGAAGCTTTCTTT; CDR3aa: CASSLSFGQRTEAFF
v_gene: TRBV25-1; j_gene: TRBJ1-3; abundance: NA; d_gene: NA; CDR3nt: TGTGCCAGCAGTGGAAACAGTGACTCTGGAAACACCATATATTTT; CDR3aa: CASSGNSDSGNTIYF
v_gene: TRBV27; j_gene: TRBJ2-1; abundance: NA; d_gene: NA; CDR3nt: TGTGCCAGCAGTTCTGCAGGGGCTTACAATGAGCAGTTCTTC; CDR3aa: CASSSAGAYNEQFF
v_gene: TRBV6-5; j_gene: TRBJ2-2; abundance: few; d_gene: NA; CDR3nt: TGTGCCAGCAGTTACAGAGAAGCCGGGGAGCTGTTTTTT; CDR3aa: CASSYREAGELFF
v_gene: TRBV12-3/TRBV12-4; j_gene: TRBJ2-2; abundance: NA; d_gene: TRBD1; CDR3nt: TGTGCCAGCAGTTCACCGGATCAGGGGGCGAACACCGGGGAGCTGTTTTTT; CDR3aa: CASSSPDQGANTGELFF
v_gene: TRBV7-9; j_gene: TRBJ2-2; abundance: NA; d_gene: TRBD2; CDR3nt: TGTGCCAGCCTTCCCCCAGCGGGGGTCCAGACGAACACCGGGGAGCTGTTTTTT; CDR3aa: CASLPPAGVQTNTGELFF
v_gene: TRBV6-1; j_gene: TRBJ1-5; abundance: NA; d_gene: NA; CDR3nt: TGTGCCGGCACCCCCGGAGGAGGGTACCAGCCCCAGCATTTT; CDR3aa: CAGTPGGGYQPQHF
v_gene: TRBV4-1; j_gene: TRBJ2-3; abundance: NA; d_gene: NA; CDR3nt: TGCGCCAGCAGCCAAGACCAGGCGACAGATACGCAGTATTTT; CDR3aa: CASSQDQATDTQYF
v_gene: TRBV5-1; j_gene: TRBJ1-2; abundance: NA; d_gene: NA; CDR3nt: TGCGCCAGCAGCTCCCGGGAACAGGGATATGGCTACACCTTC; CDR3aa: CASSSREQGYGYTF
v_gene: TRBV2; j_gene: TRBJ1-1; abundance: NA; d_gene: NA; CDR3nt: TGTGCCAGCAAGCCGGACGACACTGAAGCTTTCTTT; CDR3aa: CASKPDDTEAFF
v_gene: TRBV9; j_gene: TRBJ2-2; abundance: NA; d_gene: NA; CDR3nt: TGTGCCAGCAGCACCCAGGGCCGCGAGCTGTTTTTT; CDR3aa: CASSTQGRELFF
v_gene: TRBV25-1; j_gene: TRBJ2-2; abundance: NA; d_gene: TRBD2; CDR3nt: TGTGCCGCCGGGGGACTAGCCACCGGGGAGCTGTTTTTT; CDR3aa: CAAGGLATGELFF
v_gene: TRBV5-5; j_gene: TRBJ1-1; abundance: NA; d_gene: NA; CDR3nt: TGTGCCAGCAGCTTGCCCGACGGGCTTGAAGCTTTCTTT; CDR3aa: CASSLPDGLEAFF
v_gene: TRBV7-9; j_gene: TRBJ1-2; abundance: NA; d_gene: NA; CDR3nt: TGTGCCAGCAGCTTAGCCAGGGGTCATGGCTACACCTTC; CDR3aa: CASSLARGHGYTF
v_gene: TRBV12-3/TRBV12-4; j_gene: TRBJ1-5; abundance: few; d_gene: NA; CDR3nt: TGTGCCAGCAGTTTTGGGTCAAGCAATCAGCCCCAGCATTTT; CDR3aa: CASSFGSSNQPQHF
v_gene: TRBV10-3; j_gene: TRBJ1-1; abundance: NA; d_gene: NA; CDR3nt: TGTGCCATCAATCAGGACAAAGGGGGGGGCACTGAAGCTTTCTTT; CDR3aa: CAINQDKGGGTEAFF
v_gene: TRBV19; j_gene: TRBJ2-1; abundance: NA; d_gene: TRBD2; CDR3nt: TGTGCCAGTAGTATTGGGGGGGAGAATGAGCAGTTCTTC; CDR3aa: CASSIGGENEQFF
v_gene: TRBV7-9; j_gene: TRBJ2-3; abundance: NA; d_gene: NA; CDR3nt: TGTGCCAGCAGCTTAGTGGCTACGCAGTATTTT; CDR3aa: CASSLVATQYF
v_gene: TRBV7-9; j_gene: TRBJ1-1; abundance: NA; d_gene: NA; CDR3nt: TGTGCCAGCAGCTCCCTACATGGCACTGAAGCTTTCTTT; CDR3aa: CASSSLHGTEAFF
v_gene: TRBV5-6; j_gene: TRBJ2-1; abundance: NA; d_gene: NA; CDR3nt: TGTGCCAGCAGCATCGGGACGCGTGTCTATGAGCAGTTCTTC; CDR3aa: CASSIGTRVYEQFF
v_gene: TRBV5-4; j_gene: TRBJ1-1; abundance: NA; d_gene: NA; CDR3nt: TGTGCCAGCAGCCAGGACATCGTTAACACTGAAGCTTTCTTT; CDR3aa: CASSQDIVNTEAFF
v_gene: TRBV27; j_gene: TRBJ1-2; abundance: NA; d_gene: NA; CDR3nt: TGTGCCAGCAGTTTATCGGCGGCGTATGGCTACACCTTC; CDR3aa: CASSLSAAYGYTF
v_gene: TRBV27; j_gene: TRBJ2-4; abundance: NA; d_gene: NA; CDR3nt: TGTGCCAGCTCCGAAGACAGAAACATTCAGTACTTC; CDR3aa: CASSEDRNIQYF
v_gene: TRBV6-5; j_gene: TRBJ1-5; abundance: NA; d_gene: NA; CDR3nt: TGTGCCAGCAGATTAACAGGGTCTGGGCAGCCCCAGCATTTT; CDR3aa: CASRLTGSGQPQHF
v_gene: TRBV7-7; j_gene: TRBJ2-2; abundance: NA; d_gene: TRBD1; CDR3nt: TGTGCTAGCAGCTTACCTAATGACAGGGGGTACACCGGGGAGCTGTTTTTT; CDR3aa: CASSLPNDRGYTGELFF
v_gene: TRBV4-1; j_gene: TRBJ1-5; abundance: NA; d_gene: TRBD1; CDR3nt: TGCGCCAGCAGCCATATACAGGGGCTCAAGCATCAGCCCCAGCATTTT; CDR3aa: CASSHIQGLKHQPQHF
v_gene: TRBV28; j_gene: TRBJ2-1; abundance: NA; d_gene: TRBD2; CDR3nt: TGTGCCAGCAGTTCGACTAGCGGGGGGGCTGACAATGAGCAGTTCTTC; CDR3aa: CASSSTSGGADNEQFF
v_gene: TRBV19; j_gene: TRBJ1-2; abundance: NA; d_gene: NA; CDR3nt: TGTGCCAGCAAGAGTACTACCCGAGGGGCTAGCTATGGCTACACCTTC; CDR3aa: CASKSTTRGASYGYTF
v_gene: TRBV19; j_gene: TRBJ2-1; abundance: NA; d_gene: TRBD2; CDR3nt: TGTGCCAGTAGGGGGCTAGCGGGAGTATCTAATGAGCAGTTCTTC; CDR3aa: CASRGLAGVSNEQFF
v_gene: TRBV6-5; j_gene: TRBJ2-7; abundance: few; d_gene: NA; CDR3nt: TGTGCCAGCAGTTACTCGGTAAATGACGAGCAGTACTTC; CDR3aa: CASSYSVNDEQYF
v_gene: TRBV4-1; j_gene: TRBJ2-3; abundance: few; d_gene: TRBD2; CDR3nt: TGCGCCAGCAGCCCAGAGGGGCTAGCGGGAGGGCCTACAGATACGCAGTATTTT; CDR3aa: CASSPEGLAGGPTDTQYF
v_gene: TRBV2; j_gene: TRBJ1-5; abundance: NA; d_gene: NA; CDR3nt: TGTGCCAGCAGCGGGGATCGCGGACAGTTTAGCAATCAGCCCCAGCATTTT; CDR3aa: CASSGDRGQFSNQPQHF
v_gene: TRBV7-9; j_gene: TRBJ2-7; abundance: few; d_gene: NA; CDR3nt: TGTGCCAGCAGCTTAGCGATCGGACAGCACTACGAGCAGTACTTC; CDR3aa: CASSLAIGQHYEQYF
v_gene: TRBV18; j_gene: TRBJ2-2; abundance: once; d_gene: TRBD1; CDR3nt: TGTGCCAGCTCACCACAGGGGGCAGCCGGGGAGCTGTTTTTT; CDR3aa: CASSPQGAAGELFF
v_gene: TRBV20-1; j_gene: TRBJ2-5; abundance: NA; d_gene: TRBD2; CDR3nt: TGCAGTGCTAGAGATCGGCGGGGGTACCAAGAGACCCAGTACTTC; CDR3aa: CSARDRRGYQETQYF
v_gene: TRBV25-1; j_gene: TRBJ1-1; abundance: NA; d_gene: TRBD1; CDR3nt: TGTGCCAGCAGTGGCTCCCAAACCGGGACAGTAAACACTGAAGCTTTCTTT; CDR3aa: CASSGSQTGTVNTEAFF
v_gene: TRBV6-4; j_gene: TRBJ1-2; abundance: NA; d_gene: NA; CDR3nt: TGTGCCAGCAGTGAAGGCAGGGTTGGCTACACCTTC; CDR3aa: CASSEGRVGYTF
v_gene: TRBV6-1; j_gene: TRBJ1-1; abundance: few; d_gene: NA; CDR3nt: TGTGCCAGCAGAACAGGTACAAACACTGAAGCTTTCTTT; CDR3aa: CASRTGTNTEAFF
v_gene: TRBV4-1; j_gene: TRBJ2-7; abundance: once; d_gene: NA; CDR3nt: TGCGCCAGCAGCCCCGCGAGCGGAGGGGACTGCGAGCAGTACTTC; CDR3aa: CASSPASGGDCEQYF
v_gene: TRBV9; j_gene: TRBJ2-1; abundance: NA; d_gene: TRBD2; CDR3nt: TGTGCCAGCAGCGTAACGGGAGGTTTTAACAATGAGCAGTTCTTC; CDR3aa: CASSVTGGFNNEQFF
v_gene: TRBV27; j_gene: TRBJ2-2; abundance: NA; d_gene: NA; CDR3nt: TGTGCCAGCAGTTTATTTACGAACACCGGGGAGCTGTTTTTT; CDR3aa: CASSLFTNTGELFF
v_gene: TRBV20-1; j_gene: TRBJ1-2; abundance: NA; d_gene: NA; CDR3nt: TGCAGTGCCCTGGGGCAGGGAAGCTATGGCTACACCTTC; CDR3aa: CSALGQGSYGYTF
v_gene: TRBV19; j_gene: TRBJ1-2; abundance: NA; d_gene: NA; CDR3nt: TGTGCCAGTTCCAGACAGGCTGAACCGACTAACTATGGCTACACCTTC; CDR3aa: CASSRQAEPTNYGYTF
v_gene: TRBV27; j_gene: TRBJ1-2; abundance: NA; d_gene: TRBD1; CDR3nt: TGTGCCAGCAGTACCACAGGGGCTTCAACGTTCTATGGCTACACCTTC; CDR3aa: CASSTTGASTFYGYTF
v_gene: TRBV27; j_gene: TRBJ2-7; abundance: NA; d_gene: NA; CDR3nt: TGTGCCAGCAGTCCCACCAGGGGAAGATTCTACGAGCAGTACTTC; CDR3aa: CASSPTRGRFYEQYF
v_gene: TRBV4-1; j_gene: TRBJ1-3; abundance: NA; d_gene: NA; CDR3nt: TGCGCTGTAGGAGGGGAAGAACCTGGAAACACCATATATTTT; CDR3aa: CAVGGEEPGNTIYF
v_gene: TRBV28; j_gene: TRBJ2-3; abundance: NA; d_gene: NA; CDR3nt: TGTGCCAGCACCCTTGGACAGACAAGCACAGATACGCAGTATTTT; CDR3aa: CASTLGQTSTDTQYF
v_gene: TRBV7-2; j_gene: TRBJ2-1; abundance: NA; d_gene: NA; CDR3nt: TGTGCCAGCAGCCCCATGGTTGATGAGCAGTTCTTC; CDR3aa: CASSPMVDEQFF
v_gene: TRBV12-3/TRBV12-4; j_gene: TRBJ1-1; abundance: NA; d_gene: NA; CDR3nt: TGTGCCAGCCAAATTCGACAGGTCGAGACTGAAGCTTTCTTT; CDR3aa: CASQIRQVETEAFF
v_gene: TRBV20-1; j_gene: TRBJ2-6; abundance: NA; d_gene: NA; CDR3nt: TGCAGTGCTAGAGACTGGGAGGCTGGGGCCAACGTCCTGACTTTC; CDR3aa: CSARDWEAGANVLTF
v_gene: TRBV2; j_gene: TRBJ1-2; abundance: NA; d_gene: TRBD1; CDR3nt: TGTGCCAGGAATTACAGGGGGCGGTTGTTTTGGAATGGCTACACCTTC; CDR3aa: CARNYRGRLFWNGYTF